This T cell receptor beta chain was sequenced for a study of cytomegalovirus exposure and HLA in healthy donors. The CDR3 is 13 residues long. The PCR used 60 Vbeta and 13 Jbeta primers. Assay used: immunoSEQ multiplex PCR; TCRdb lists only in-frame clones, some missing. Of 85,000 to 100,000 clones in the sample, 86% were seen once. The sequence was collected from a man aged 25 to 40 in good health and CMV-seropositive. The chain recombines TRBV21-1 with TRBJ2-5; TRBD1, as called in the table, went unchecked against the DNA. TRBV21-1 is listed as a pseudogene. Sequenced input: PBMCs. CDR3 nucleotides: TGTGCCAGCGGGGACAGGGGGCCGGAGACCCAGTACTTC. Protein product: CASGDRGPETQYF.